The clone carrying this T cell receptor (beta chain) was found many times. The time point here: blood at routine non-recurrence follow-up after resection. From tumor, nontumor lung or frozen PBMC, whole RNA was taken unsorted for sequencing. Germline V gene lookup returns CDR1 SEHNR and CDR2 FQNEAQ (reference sequence). V lost 7 bases to trimming and J lost 2 bases, with 6 bases between them. This CDR3 region has 11 residues. This entry belongs to a study of spatial heterogeneity in lung cancer. TCRdb analysed the 5' RACE reads with MiXCR anew, one entry per CDR3 protein. Seen here are approximately 12,000 distinct CDR3 sequences, about a tenth observed once, and the top ten hold about 34%.

The source material was PBMCs, sampled at follow-up. The rearrangement uses TRBV7-9 and TRBJ2-7; D is unresolved. The receptor was derived from a female donor with early-stage non-small cell lung cancer. CDR3 nucleotides: TGTGCCAGCATGGGAACCTACGAGCAGTACTTC. This sequence encodes CASMGTYEQYF.